The next 21 T cell receptor beta chains were all read from a single sample in a study of blood T cell repertoires in COVID-19. Only in-frame clones appear in the TCRdb table, and some are missing; sequencing was by immunoSEQ multiplex PCR. The profile shows approximately 200,000 clones, approximately 87% of them singletons. The sequencing sample was made of peripheral blood. These TCRs come from a man in his 60s who had recovered from COVID-19.

The chain employs TRBV5-1 and TRBJ2-3; D is unresolved. Germline-derived CDR1 and CDR2 are SGHRS and YFSETQ. The CDR3 contains 14 residues. Trimming left V 0 bases short and J 0 bases short, with 5 bases between. The CDR3 loop reads CASSLAISTDTQYF. DNA of the CDR3: TGCGCCAGCAGCTTGGCCATTAGCACAGATACGCAGTATTTT.

In nucleotides, the CDR3 is TGTGCCAGTCGTTCTGGAAACACCATATATTTT. Its translation: CASRSGNTIYF. The rearrangement joins TRBV19 to TRBJ1-3; D not resolved. Germline CDR1 reads LNHDA; CDR2 reads SQIVND (reference sequence). The V and J ends lost 8 bases and 1 base respectively, with 3 bases between them. This CDR3 comprises 11 residues.

The V and J genes are TRBV28 and TRBJ1-2; 8 bases map to TRBD1. V lost 7 bases to trimming and J lost 7 bases; unmatched junction nucleotides: 14. Germline V gene sequence: CDR1 MDHEN, CDR2 SYDVKM. CDR3 length equals 15 residues. In DNA, the CDR3 is TGTGCCAGCATGGGGAACATAGGACAGGGCTTTGGCTACACCTTC. Protein sequence: CASMGNIGQGFGYTF.

V and J are TRBV6-6 and TRBJ2-7; D may be TRBD2 (6 bases). V lost 6 bases and J lost 0, with 18 bases in between. CDR1 and CDR2 (germline): MNHNY, SVGAGI (reference sequence). The CDR3 is 16 residues long. CDR3 DNA sequence: TGTGCCAGCAGCCACGGGGGACGAAGGCCCTCCTACGAGCAGTACTTC. Amino acids: CASSHGGRRPSYEQYF.

The V gene is TRBV7-3, the J gene TRBJ2-6, with D tentatively TRBD1 (5 bases). V lost 5 bases, J lost 1 base, and 12 bases lay in between. CDR1 and CDR2 (germline): SGHTA, FQGTGA. This CDR3 contains 16 residues. CDR3 nucleotides: TGTGCCAGCAGCCTAGGGGTCCTATCTGGGGCCAACGTCCTGACTTTC. Residues: CASSLGVLSGANVLTF.

This chain uses TRBV18 with TRBJ1-6, with TRBD1 as a possible D gene (6 bases). The CDR3 contains 18 residues. Germline V lookup: CDR1 KGHSH, CDR2 LQKENI. V gave up 2 bases and J gave up 4 bases, with 18 bases separating them. The CDR3 DNA follows: TGTGCCAGCTCACCAGGGGCACAGGGAGCTTTTTATAATTCACCCCTCCACTTT. Translated, it gives CASSPGAQGAFYNSPLHF.

V is TRBV30 and J is TRBJ2-7, with 7 bases that match TRBD2. The CDR3 totals 14 residues. From germline, CDR1 is GTSNPN and CDR2 SVGIG (reference sequence). CDR3 sequence (DNA): TGTGGGTTAAACTCGGGACTACAATATACCGAGCAGTACTTC. Translated, it gives CGLNSGLQYTEQYF.

This clone was found once. CDR3 nucleotides: TGTGCCAGCAGTGAAAGTCTGGACAGGGGTGGTAAACTGTTTTTT. This translates into CASSESLDRGGKLFF. The chain uses TRBV2 and TRBJ1-4; 9 bases align to TRBD1. Germline values: CDR1 SNHLY, CDR2 FYNNEI. This CDR3 is 15 amino acids long. V shed 2 bases, J shed 11 bases, and the junction held 9 bases outside the gene matches.

The rearrangement links TRBV7-9 to TRBJ2-7; possibly TRBD1 for D (5 bases). The CDR3 runs 14 residues. The germline gives CDR1 SEHNR, CDR2 FQNEAQ (reference sequence). V was trimmed by 2 bases and J by 3 bases, leaving 11 bases between them. The CDR3 nucleotides are TGTGCCAGCAGCTTATCCGTCAGGGTCTACGAGCAGTACTTC. It encodes CASSLSVRVYEQYF.

This chain joins TRBV29-1 and TRBJ2-3; D call uncertain. Germline CDR1 reads SQVTM; CDR2 reads ANQGSEA. Trimming took 8 bases from V and 0 from J, leaving 15 bases between them. This CDR3 has 14 residues. The CDR3: CSSKLAISTDTQYF. Here the CDR3 DNA reads TGCAGCTCGAAACTCGCGATTAGCACAGATACGCAGTATTTT.

CDR3 bases: TGTGCCAGCAGTTCAATCGCACAGGGGGCGAAGGTAAGGTACAATGAGCAGTTCTTC. Translating it yields CASSSIAQGAKVRYNEQFF. The V call is TRBV28, the J call TRBJ2-1; 9 bases map to TRBD1. Trimming took 4 bases from V and 4 from J; bases not matched to a gene: 17. Germline-derived CDR1 and CDR2 are MDHEN and SYDVKM. This CDR3 has 19 amino acids. The full variable domain, in which reference TRBV28 and TRBJ2-1 provide the parts outside the CDR3, is DVKVTQSSRYLVKRTGEKVFLECVQDMDHENMFWYRQDPGLGLRLIYFSYDVKMKEKGDIPEGYSVSREKKERFSLILESASTNQTSMYLCASSSIAQGAKVRYNEQFFGPGTRLTVL.

The chain joins TRBV24-1 to TRBJ1-1; D is unresolved. Trimming cost V 5 bases and J 7 bases, with 13 bases left between them. The CDR3 consists of 13 residues. Germline V gene lookup returns CDR1 KGHDR and CDR2 SFDVKD. The CDR3 coding sequence is TGTGCCACCAGTGCCAAATCAGGAAATGAAGCTTTCTTT. Its translation: CATSAKSGNEAFF.

CDR3 region: CASSPDRGRLNEQFF. CDR3 DNA: TGTGCCAGCAGTCCCGACAGGGGGCGCCTTAATGAGCAGTTCTTC. The chain uses TRBV6-5 and TRBJ2-1; TRBD1 matches at 10 bases. The CDR3 sequence is 15 residues long. Germline values: CDR1 MNHEY, CDR2 SVGAGI. V was clipped by 5 bases and J by 7 bases; unmatched bases: 8.

This clone was recorded only once. This chain links TRBV3-1 (or the pseudogene TRBV3-2) with TRBJ2-1; TRBD2 aligns across 8 bases. Unmatched junction bases numbered 2, after V lost 1 base and J lost 0 bases. The CDR3 sequence is 16 residues long. From germline, CDR1 is LGHDT and CDR2 YNNKEL (reference sequence). The CDR3 is CASSQVSGSSYNEQFF. The CDR3 DNA reads as TGTGCCAGCAGCCAAGTAAGCGGGAGCTCCTACAATGAGCAGTTCTTC.

The V gene is TRBV28, the J gene TRBJ2-2; 7 bases align to TRBD1. CDR1 and CDR2 (germline): MDHEN, SYDVKM. The CDR3 length is 16 residues. The V and J ends lost 4 bases and 4 bases, in that order; junction bases with no gene match: 9. DNA for the CDR3: TGTGCCAGCAGTTCTACAGGGGTATTTAGCACCGGGGAGCTGTTTTTT. It codes for CASSSTGVFSTGELFF.

The rearrangement links TRBV28 to TRBJ2-7; D call uncertain. The ends were cut back, 2 bases at V and 2 bases at J, with 7 bases in the middle. CDR3 length equals 13 residues. Germline lookup yields CDR1 MDHEN and CDR2 SYDVKM. The CDR3 protein is CASSLRATYEQYF. DNA for the CDR3: TGTGCCAGCAGTTTAAGAGCGACCTACGAGCAGTACTTC.

The chain joins TRBV4-1 to TRBJ2-3, with D perhaps TRBD2 (5 bases). CDR3 size: 15 residues. The V gene lost 0 bases and the J gene lost 6 bases, with 13 bases spanning the gap. Germline CDR1 is MGHRA and CDR2 is YSYEKL. The CDR3 DNA sequence: TGCGCCAGCAGCCAAGATCCCTCCGGACTCGATACGCAGTATTTT. Its protein product is CASSQDPSGLDTQYF.

The rearrangement links TRBV30 to TRBJ2-7; TRBD1 agrees at 8 bases. CDR1 is GTSNPN and CDR2 is SVGIG in the germline V gene (reference sequence). V dropped 2 bases and J dropped 7; count of bases not matched to a gene: 13. The CDR3 length is 15 residues. The CDR3 bases are TGTGCCTGGAGTTCCCTCCACAGGGGGGTGCGGGAGCAGTACTTC. Translated: CAWSSLHRGVREQYF.

This chain joins TRBV11-3 and TRBJ2-2; D gene uncertain. Germline CDR1 and CDR2: SGHNT and YENEEA. The CDR3 spans 13 residues. Trimming removed 1 base from V and 4 bases from J, with 4 bases in between. CDR3 DNA sequence: TGTGCCAGCAGCTTAGGGAGCACCGGGGAGCTGTTTTTT. This encodes CASSLGSTGELFF.

The CDR3 sequence is CASSLSPGSGNTIYF. The CDR3 DNA sequence: TGCGCCAGCAGCTTATCTCCGGGATCAGGAAACACCATATATTTT. The chain links TRBV5-1 to TRBJ1-3; D remains unclear. CDR1 is SGHRS, CDR2 YFSETQ, per germline. There are 15 residues in the CDR3. Trimming pared 2 bases from V and 4 bases from J, leaving 13 bases between.

The chain joins TRBV29-1 to TRBJ1-1; the match to TRBD1 covers 10 bases. This CDR3 region has 14 residues. Germline CDR1 SQVTM, CDR2 ANQGSEA. Trimming at V came to 6 bases and at J to 5 bases, leaving 9 bases not matched to a gene. This chain's CDR3 is CSVAAGTGVTEAFF. In DNA, the CDR3 is TGCAGCGTAGCGGCCGGGACAGGGGTGACTGAAGCTTTCTTT.